This T cell receptor beta chain was captured in a study of cytomegalovirus exposure and HLA in healthy donors. General study results and limits: Cytomegalovirus-associated TCR beta chains were listed, numbering 164. Whilst most TCR sequences proved rare, a subset of public TCRs occurred across many donors. In an earlier analysis, in approximately 570 donors, most V segments appeared productive either ~87% or ~30% of the time.

13 Jbeta primers and 60 Vbeta primers were used for the PCR. TCRdb keeps only in-frame clones here, not all; method: immunoSEQ multiplex PCR. The sample consists of approximately 110,000 clones, about 70% of them appearing once. In the case of this clone: Its antigen is unidentified.

Sequenced: PBMCs. The receptor's source is a man aged 45-60 years in good health and CMV-seropositive.

In DNA, the CDR3 is TGTGCCAGCAGCCTCCCTACGGGGTCCGAGCAGTACTTC. Amino acid sequence: CASSLPTGSEQYF. The chain links TRBV6-6 to TRBJ2-7; the D gene is possibly TRBD2 (5 bases). The ends were cut back, 6 bases at V and 6 bases at J, with 15 bases in the middle. Germline V lookup: CDR1 MNHNY, CDR2 SVGAGI (reference sequence). This CDR3 has 13 amino acids.